The clone carrying this T cell receptor beta chain ranks as medium-sized. Its antigen remains unidentified. This record belongs to a study of spatial heterogeneity in lung cancer. Notes on the study in general: Expanded intratumoral alpha and beta TCR counts tracked tumor mutation counts. Estimated TCR-seq coverage of tumor T cells was only approximately 7% for alpha chains. For beta chains, the corresponding estimate was 13% to 15%.

Individually, TCR cDNA molecules were each labelled with a unique molecular identifier. TCRdb processed the 5' RACE reads anew with MiXCR; each CDR3 protein has one entry. The sample shows some 1,800 distinct CDR3 sequences, more than 8.5% of them seen only once. V was cut by 5 bases and J by 0 bases, with 1 base left in between. The CDR3 extends over 11 amino acids. Germline CDR1 and CDR2: MDHEN and SYDVKM. Time point: sample taken at primary tumor resection. The donors, around 72 patients with untreated early-stage non-small cell lung cancer, provided the samples. Whole RNA, isolated from tumor, nontumor lung or frozen PBMC, was sequenced without prior sorting.

The sequence was obtained from a female donor with early-stage non-small cell lung cancer. The chain combines TRBV28 with TRBJ1-1; D remains ambiguous. Sequenced material: lung tumor tissue, taken at surgery. CDR3 nucleotides: TGTGCCAGCAGTGTGAACACTGAAGCTTTCTTT. Translating gives CASSVNTEAFF.